This T cell receptor (beta chain) was recovered during a study of early T cells in non-severe SARS-CoV-2 infection. MiXCR, applied by TCRdb to the 5' RACE reads, yields one record per CDR3 protein. Found here are approximately 64,000 distinct CDR3 sequences, around 20% of them singletons; the top ten hold 16%. Germline trimming cut 6 bases from V and 4 bases from J; bases unmatched to any gene: 4. CDR1 is SGHTA and CDR2 is FQGNSA in the germline V gene. This CDR3 spans 14 amino acids. Sequenced here: whole blood, sampled at baseline. The chain carries TRBV7-2 and TRBJ1-2, with TRBD1 matching over 11 bases. The receptor was derived from an adult who was a healthcare worker with PCR-confirmed SARS-CoV-2 infection or an uninfected control (not recorded which). The CDR3: CASRRDRGVYGYTF. DNA for the CDR3: TGTGCCAGCAGGCGGGACAGGGGGGTCTATGGCTACACCTTC.